This TCR beta chain was recorded in a study of post-analysis software for immune sequencing data. About the research overall: Disease trajectories encompassed relapsing-remitting, secondary progressive and progressive-relapsing multiple sclerosis.

In its sample, this clonotype was seen once. What it binds is unknown. Presence of unique molecular identifiers characterized the TCR beta cDNA libraries. TCRdb re-called the PCR reads with MiXCR, one entry per CDR3 protein. The sample holds 600,000 to 750,000 distinct CDR3 sequences; approximately 60% are singletons and the top ten take 11%. CDR1 SGHKS and CDR2 YYEKEE come from the germline V gene (reference sequence). This CDR3 comprises 17 residues. Whole-study findings and limits: A few TRBV segments were significantly more frequent in patients than in controls. TRBV5-6, TRBV5-1 and TRBV20-1 were among these segments.

Input material: blood. The genes are TRBV5-5 and TRBJ2-5; TRBD2 aligns across 9 bases. The last part of the DNA fits TRBJ2-7 better; the J call may be wrong. This sequence originates from a girl aged 2-10 years with multiple sclerosis. The CDR3 DNA is TGTGCCAGCAGCCTACAAATTAGCGGGAGCCAGATAAACGAGCAGTACTTC. Translation: CASSLQISGSQINEQYF.